Each of the 21 T cell receptor beta chains below was sequenced from the same sample in a study of PD-1 blockade in classical Hodgkin lymphoma (dated by TCRdb to 2020 to 2022). The protocol used for the library was the immunoSEQ multiplex PCR assay. As stored in TCRdb, this immuneACCESS dataset retains in-frame rearrangements with V and J assigned. A fraction of the clones does not appear; measured against another copy, unresolved V genes explain less than half of the discrepancy, and the remainder lacks a known reason. The sample has some 95,000 clones on record, approximately 89% of them singletons. Roughly 10% of the sample is taken by the ten largest. The time point label on this specimen signifies: cycle 2 day 1 (C2D1) of nivolumab. All trial patients had relapsed after autologous stem cell transplantation, with cohorts A, B and C differing in prior brentuximab vedotin exposure. Sample: peripheral blood mononuclear cells (PBMCs), taken before the second cycle of nivolumab. The receptors shown here come from a human donor with classical Hodgkin lymphoma.

This chain connects TRBV10-3 to TRBJ2-2; D is uncertain. Trimming removed 10 bases from V and 0 bases from J, with 9 bases in between. Per the germline V gene, CDR1 is ENHRY and CDR2 is SYGVKD. This CDR3 spans 13 amino acids. The CDR3 DNA is TGTGCCAGCCAGAGCGCGAACACCGGGGAGCTGTTTTTT. The encoded protein is CASQSANTGELFF.

V and J are TRBV7-2 and TRBJ2-3; 7 bases are shared with TRBD1. The CDR3 sequence is 14 residues long. After removal of 5 bases from V and 8 bases from J, the junction contained 10 bases not matched to a gene. From germline, CDR1 is SGHTA and CDR2 FQGNSA. The CDR3 nucleotides read TGTGCCAGCAGCCTAGGAACAGGGGTCGGTACGCAGTATTTT. Amino acid sequence: CASSLGTGVGTQYF.

This clone was observed a handful of times. The chain carries TRBV18 and TRBJ2-3; possibly TRBD2 for D (5 bases). Germline V gene data show CDR1 as KGHSH and CDR2 as LQKENI. The V and J ends lost 3 bases and 6 bases respectively, with 22 bases between them. This CDR3 has 17 amino acids. This chain's CDR3 is CASSPGIYFLYHDTQYF. The CDR3 DNA follows: TGTGCCAGCTCACCCGGGATCTACTTTCTATATCACGATACGCAGTATTTT.

This rearrangement joins TRBV5-8 to TRBJ1-4; TRBD1 matches at 9 bases. Germline V gene data show CDR1 as SGHTS and CDR2 as YDEGEE. This CDR3 region has 19 residues. Trimming at V came to 1 base and at J to 0 bases, leaving 10 bases not matched to a gene. The CDR3 DNA sequence: TGTGCCAGCAGCTTGCTTAGGGACAGGGTTAATCCAACTAATGAAAAACTGTTTTTT. It codes for CASSLLRDRVNPTNEKLFF.

This clone was detected only a few times. The chain links TRBV4-2 to TRBJ1-1, with 7 positions matching TRBD1. Germline V CDR1 and CDR2: LGHNA, YNFKEQ. The CDR3 sequence is 14 residues long. J was trimmed by 3 bases and V by 2 bases; bases with no gene match: 3. This chain's CDR3 is CASSQRTGDTEAFF. DNA of the CDR3: TGTGCCAGCAGCCAACGGACAGGTGACACTGAAGCTTTCTTT.

The rearrangement uses TRBV2 and TRBJ1-2; TRBD1 matches at 10 bases. Germline assignment: CDR1 SNHLY and CDR2 FYNNEI. Germline trimming cut 8 bases from V and 5 bases from J; bases unmatched to any gene: 5. The CDR3 length is 13 residues. CDR3 bases: TGTGCCAGCGCCCGACAGGGGGCGTATGGCTACACCTTC. This sequence encodes CASARQGAYGYTF.

CDR3 nucleotides: TGTGCCAGTAGTGATAGCGGGGGCCTACAAGAGACCCAGTACTTC. This encodes CASSDSGGLQETQYF. J is TRBJ2-5 and V is TRBV19, with 9 bases matching TRBD2. The CDR3 extends over 15 amino acids. The J segment lost 2 bases and the V segment lost 5 bases, leaving 6 bases of the junction unmatched. Germline V lookup: CDR1 LNHDA, CDR2 SQIVND (reference sequence).

V gene TRBV6-1 combines with J gene TRBJ1-5; 7 positions agree with TRBD1. Trimming took 1 base from V and 7 from J; bases not matched to a gene: 7. The CDR3 has 15 residues. CDR1 MNHNS and CDR2 SASEGT come from the germline V gene. The chain's CDR3 is CASSEGQGLMQPQHF. The CDR3 DNA is TGTGCCAGCAGTGAAGGACAGGGTTTAATGCAGCCCCAGCATTTT.

V usage is TRBV18 and J usage is TRBJ2-7; 14 bases fit TRBD2. V trimming: 6 bases; J trimming: 4 bases; junction bases outside the gene matches: 8. The CDR3 has 16 amino acids. Germline values: CDR1 KGHSH, CDR2 LQKENI. CDR3 protein: CASSRTSGRISYEQYF. As DNA, the CDR3 is TGTGCCAGCTCGAGGACTAGCGGGAGGATCTCGTACGAGCAGTACTTC.

The J gene is TRBJ2-5, the V gene TRBV7-8, with 10 bases identical to TRBD2. V dropped 1 base and J dropped 4; count of bases not matched to a gene: 9. The CDR3 consists of 17 residues. The germline CDR1 and CDR2 sequences are SGHVS and FQNEAQ. CDR3 sequence reads: CASSLVALAGDIETQYF. The CDR3 DNA is TGTGCCAGCAGCTTAGTGGCGCTAGCGGGAGATATAGAGACCCAGTACTTC.

This chain connects TRBV6-5 to TRBJ1-2; D is unresolved. Germline loops: CDR1 MNHEY, CDR2 SVGAGI. The CDR3 extends over 12 amino acids. V was trimmed by 5 bases and J by 7 bases, leaving 11 bases between them. The CDR3 protein is CASSTALGGYTF. The DNA of the CDR3 is TGTGCCAGCAGTACGGCCCTGGGTGGCTACACCTTC.

This chain links TRBV7-8 with TRBJ2-2; 8 nucleotides match TRBD2. In germline, CDR1 is SGHVS, CDR2 FQNEAQ. This CDR3 comprises 17 residues. V lost 1 base to trimming and J lost 0 bases; unmatched junction nucleotides: 4. CDR3 sequence (DNA): TGTGCCAGCAGCTTAGTTGGCGGGGGGCCGAACACCGGGGAGCTGTTTTTT. The encoded protein is CASSLVGGGPNTGELFF.

The gene calls are TRBV4-2 and TRBJ2-3; D is unresolved. Trimming pared 0 bases from V and 5 bases from J, leaving 9 bases between. Germline CDR1 and CDR2: LGHNA and YNFKEQ. This CDR3 spans 14 amino acids. DNA of the CDR3: TGTGCCAGCAGCCAAGAGAGGCATGGAGATACGCAGTATTTT. Translating it yields CASSQERHGDTQYF.

This clone was seen a single time. This sequence joins TRBV30 and TRBJ2-5, with 9 bases aligning to TRBD2. The CDR3 is 13 residues long. Germline CDR1 and CDR2: GTSNPN and SVGIG (reference sequence). The CDR3 region is CARGVAGGETQYF. DNA of the CDR3: TGTGCACGAGGGGTGGCGGGAGGGGAGACCCAGTACTTC.

The chain joins TRBV5-4 to TRBJ1-2; possible D gene TRBD1, 5 bases. Germline V gene data show CDR1 as SGHNT and CDR2 as YYREEE (reference sequence). The germline V and J ends were trimmed by 4 bases and 1 base, with 8 bases remaining between them. The CDR3 has 13 residues. CDR3: CASSKTDNYGYTF. CDR3 bases: TGTGCCAGCAGCAAGACAGATAACTATGGCTACACCTTC. The whole variable domain, filled in from reference TRBV5-4 and TRBJ1-2, reads ETGVTQSPTHLIKTRGQQVTLRCSSQSGHNTVSWYQQALGQGPQFIFQYYREEENGRGNFPPRFSGLQFPNYSSELNVNALELDDSALYLCASSKTDNYGYTFGSGTRLTVV.

The chain carries TRBV6-6 and TRBJ2-5; possibly TRBD1 or TRBD2 for D (6 bases each). Germline V gene lookup returns CDR1 MNHNY and CDR2 SVGAGI (reference sequence). Trimming removed 6 bases from V and 5 bases from J, with 13 bases in between. The CDR3 is 13 amino acids. DNA of the CDR3: TGTGCCAGCAGCCTAGGGGGGTGGGAGACCCAGTACTTC. Translating gives CASSLGGWETQYF.

V gene TRBV5-1 combines with J gene TRBJ2-1; unclear D gene. The germline gives CDR1 SGHRS, CDR2 YFSETQ. This CDR3 has 16 amino acids. V lost 1 base, J lost 1 base, and 12 bases lay in between. The CDR3 reads CASSLFRWVSYNEQFF. The CDR3 DNA follows: TGCGCCAGCAGCTTGTTCAGGTGGGTGTCCTACAATGAGCAGTTCTTC.

The chain is built from TRBV5-1 and TRBJ2-7, with 7 nucleotides matching TRBD2. The CDR3 covers 16 residues. Germline-derived CDR1 and CDR2 are SGHRS and YFSETQ. With V trimmed by 0 bases and J by 2 bases, 8 bases remained unmatched. DNA of the CDR3: TGCGCCAGCAGCTTGGAGGGGTCTAGCGGAGCCTACGAGCAGTACTTC. Translating it yields CASSLEGSSGAYEQYF.

This chain uses TRBV19 with TRBJ2-4, with 7 bases identical to TRBD2. V lost 6 bases, J lost 0 bases, and 8 bases stayed unmatched. This CDR3 region has 16 residues. CDR1 and CDR2 (germline): LNHDA, SQIVND (reference sequence). In DNA form, the CDR3 reads TGTGCCAGTAGCCATGGGACTATAAAAGCCAAAAACATTCAGTACTTC. It encodes CASSHGTIKAKNIQYF.

The V gene is TRBV6-5, the J gene TRBJ2-1, with TRBD2 matching 14 bases. V dropped 5 bases and J dropped 8; count of bases not matched to a gene: 5. Germline V gives CDR1 MNHEY, CDR2 SVGAGI. The CDR3 sequence is 15 residues long. CDR3 nucleotide sequence: TGTGCCAGCAGTAAGACTAGCGGGAGGGCCTATGAGCAGTTCTTC. It yields the protein CASSKTSGRAYEQFF.

This clone was observed once. CDR3 sequence: CASSHPGLTSYEQYF. The CDR3, as DNA: TGCGCCAGCAGCCATCCGGGACTAACCTCCTACGAGCAGTACTTC. The chain links TRBV4-1 to TRBJ2-7; the match to TRBD2 covers 7 bases. J was trimmed by 0 bases and V by 3 bases; bases with no gene match: 5. Germline loops: CDR1 MGHRA, CDR2 YSYEKL. The CDR3 contains 15 residues.